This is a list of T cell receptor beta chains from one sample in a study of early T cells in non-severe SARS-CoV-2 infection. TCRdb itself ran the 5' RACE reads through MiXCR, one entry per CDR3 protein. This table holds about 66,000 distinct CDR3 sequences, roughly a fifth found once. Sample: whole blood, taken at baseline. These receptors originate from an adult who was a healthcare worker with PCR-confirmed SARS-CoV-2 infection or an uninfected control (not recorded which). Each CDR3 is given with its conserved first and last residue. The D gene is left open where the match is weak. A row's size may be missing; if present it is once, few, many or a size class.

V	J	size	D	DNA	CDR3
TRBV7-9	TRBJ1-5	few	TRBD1	TGTGCCAGCAGCCGGGACAGGGTAAGAGGGCAGCCCCAGCATTTT	CASSRDRVRGQPQHF
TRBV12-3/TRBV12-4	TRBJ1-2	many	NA	TGTGCCAGCAGTTTACAAGAAAACTATGGCTACACCTTC	CASSLQENYGYTF
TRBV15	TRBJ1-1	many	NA	TGTGCCACCAGCCCCAACCCGGAAGGAAATGTTGAAGCTTTCTTT	CATSPNPEGNVEAFF
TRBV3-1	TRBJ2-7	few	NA	TGTGCCAGCAGCCAGGGAGAGTCCTACGAGCAGTACTTC	CASSQGESYEQYF
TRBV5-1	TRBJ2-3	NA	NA	TGCGCCAGCAGCTTAGGGACTCGACGGGATACGCAGTATTTT	CASSLGTRRDTQYF
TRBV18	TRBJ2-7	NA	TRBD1	TGTGCCAGCTCACCATTCGTGGGACAGGGAAGGGAGGCCTACGAGCAGTACTTC	CASSPFVGQGREAYEQYF
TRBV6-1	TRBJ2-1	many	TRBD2	TGTGCCAGTCAGACTAGCCTTGGCTCTTACAATGAGCAGTTCTTC	CASQTSLGSYNEQFF
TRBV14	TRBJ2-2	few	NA	TGTGCCAGCAGCGAAGGACGGGCCTACACCGGGGAGCTGTTTTTT	CASSEGRAYTGELFF
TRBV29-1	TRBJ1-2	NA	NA	TGCAGCGTTGATTATGGCTACACCTTC	CSVDYGYTF
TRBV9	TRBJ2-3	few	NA	TGTGCCAGCAGCGTAGTTGGACCAGGCACAGATACGCAGTATTTT	CASSVVGPGTDTQYF
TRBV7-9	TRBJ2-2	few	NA	TGTGCCAGCAGCTCAGAGGGCGGGCGACTGTTTTTT	CASSSEGGRLFF
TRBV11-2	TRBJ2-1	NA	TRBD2	TGTGCCAGCAGCTCCATGGGCGGGGGACTCTACAATGAGCAGTTCTTC	CASSSMGGGLYNEQFF
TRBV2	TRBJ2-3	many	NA	TGTGCCAGCAGATGGGATAGCACAGATACGCAGTATTTT	CASRWDSTDTQYF
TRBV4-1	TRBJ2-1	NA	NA	TGCGCCAGCAGCCAAGATAAACCCTTAGGGTCCTACAATGAGCAGTTCTTC	CASSQDKPLGSYNEQFF
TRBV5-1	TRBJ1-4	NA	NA	TGCGCCAGCAGGCTGGCCTTGGCAACTAATGAAAAACTGTTTTTT	CASRLALATNEKLFF
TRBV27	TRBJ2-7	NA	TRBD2	TGTGCCAGCAGTACCCAGCTAGCGGGGGGGGACTACGAGCAGTACTTC	CASSTQLAGGDYEQYF
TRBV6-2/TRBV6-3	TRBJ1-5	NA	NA	TGTGCCTGCAGGACGGGCAATCAGCCCCAGCATTTT	CACRTGNQPQHF
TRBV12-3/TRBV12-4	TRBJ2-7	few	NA	TGTGCCAGCAGTTTAGCGCTTGGGGGACTTACCTACGAGCAGTACTTC	CASSLALGGLTYEQYF
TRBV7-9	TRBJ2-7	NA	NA	TGTGCCAGCAGCAACTCGGTCGGCGAGCAGTACTTC	CASSNSVGEQYF
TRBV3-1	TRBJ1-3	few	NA	TGTGCCAGCAGCCATGCTTCGGCCACGATCTCTGGAAACACCATATATTTT	CASSHASATISGNTIYF